This entry lists 7 T cell receptor beta chains sequenced from one sample in a study of tissue T cells after allogeneic stem cell transplantation. Time point specified: mouse harvest day 7 after allogeneic transplant. The graft held 10^6 splenic CD5+ T cells and 10^7 T-cell-depleted bone marrow cells. The assay was immunoSEQ multiplex PCR, and TCRdb's table has in-frame clones only and misses some. The profile covers some 6,700 clones, with around 44% appearing a single time and 6% to 8.5% taken by the ten largest. The sequenced sample was gut tissue. All receptors come from a female BALB/c mouse given C57BL/6 T cells with graft-versus-host disease after an allogeneic hematopoietic cell transplant.

This clone was seen only a few times. Gene names and germline refer to mouse. The sequence runs out 1 residue before the end of the CDR3; the remainder is reconstructed from the germline J gene. The rearrangement joins TRBV16 to TRBJ1-4; 7 bases line up with TRBD1. Germline assignment: CDR1 SGHSA and CDR2 FRNQAP. Trimming removed 5 bases from V and 3 bases from J; junction bases left unmatched: 3. The CDR3 has 14 amino acids. CDR3 bases read: TGTGCAAGCAGCCCCGGGACAGCCAACGAAAGATTATTT. Protein: CASSPGTANERLF. The complete CDR3 sequence is CASSPGTANERLFF.

With respect to this clone: Genes here carry mouse names. Read sequence stops 1 residue before the CDR3 end, and the germline J gene provides the missing end. J is TRBJ1-1 and V is TRBV16, with 7 bases fitting TRBD1. Germline V gene sequence: CDR1 SGHSA, CDR2 FRNQAP. V dropped 6 bases and J dropped 0; count of bases not matched to a gene: 4. The CDR3 length is 14 residues. CDR3 amino acids: CASSRQGANTEVFF. The CDR3 bases that were read are TGTGCAAGCAGTCGACAGGGAGCAAACACAGAAGTCTTC.

Note on this clone: Here the gene names and germline are mouse. The CDR3 DNA, read in part, is TGTGCCAGCAGCCGACTGGGGGGAGGCACCGGGCAGCTCTAC. Protein: CASSRLGGGTGQLY. The whole CDR3 reads CASSRLGGGTGQLYF. This sequence joins TRBV26 and TRBJ2-2; 10 bases agree with TRBD2. With the read ending 1 residue before the CDR3 end, the germline J gene is used to fill in that end. With 6 bases clipped from V and 4 bases from J, the junction kept 5 bases outside the gene matches. CDR3 length: 15 amino acids. From germline, CDR1 is KGHPV and CDR2 FQNQEV (reference sequence). The full variable domain, in which reference TRBV26 and TRBJ2-2 provide the parts outside the CDR3, is NSKVIQTPRYLVKGQGQKAKMRCIPEKGHPVVFWYQQNKNNEFKFLINFQNQEVLQQIDMTEKRFSAECPSNSPCSLEIQSSEAGDSALYLCASSRLGGGTGQLYFGEGSKLTVL.

A word on this clone: Mouse germline and gene names are used. CDR3 DNA (partial): TGTGCCAGCAGTCCCCGGGGAAATACGCTCTAT. This gives the protein CASSPRGNTLY. The CDR3 in its entirety is CASSPRGNTLYF. V and J are TRBV26 and TRBJ1-3; D is ambiguous. The read finishes 1 residue shy of the CDR3 end, and the germline J gene is used to complete it. Trimming pared 4 bases from V and 4 bases from J, leaving 5 bases between. This CDR3 is built from 12 residues. From germline, CDR1 is KGHPV and CDR2 FQNQEV (reference sequence). Complete variable domain (other parts from reference TRBV26 and TRBJ1-3): NSKVIQTPRYLVKGQGQKAKMRCIPEKGHPVVFWYQQNKNNEFKFLINFQNQEVLQQIDMTEKRFSAECPSNSPCSLEIQSSEAGDSALYLCASSPRGNTLYFGEGSRLIVV.

This clone was seen a handful of times. The gene symbols are mouse symbols. The read stops 1 residue short of the end of the CDR3; the missing end is completed from the germline J gene. This chain connects TRBV13-2 to TRBJ2-7, with D unclear. CDR1 is NNHNN, CDR2 SYGAGS, per germline (reference sequence). The CDR3 has 12 residues. Between the trimmed V and J ends, which lost 0 bases and 3 bases, there was a span of 4 bases. Incomplete CDR3 DNA: TGTGCCAGCGGTGATGCCAGCTATGAACAGTAC. Translated, it gives CASGDASYEQY. The CDR3 in its entirety is CASGDASYEQYF.

Details on this clone: The gene names given are mouse names. The read ends 1 residue shy of where the CDR3 ends; the end is completed using the germline J gene. The chain joins TRBV26 to TRBJ2-7, with 8 bases that match TRBD2. This CDR3 is 15 amino acids long. In germline, CDR1 is KGHPV, CDR2 FQNQEV (reference sequence). V lost 6 bases, J lost 0 bases, and 7 bases stayed unmatched. The CDR3 region is CASRLWGASSYEQYF. CDR3 bases read: TGTGCCAGCAGACTCTGGGGGGCGAGCTCCTATGAACAGTAC.

This clone is termed large. Germline and genes here are mouse. The read stops 1 residue short of the end of the CDR3; the missing end is completed from the germline J gene. This chain uses TRBV13-1 with TRBJ2-7; 10 bases are shared with TRBD2. The CDR3 is made up of 13 amino acids. V was clipped by 2 bases and J by 5 bases; unmatched bases: 1. Germline CDR1 reads NSHNY; CDR2 reads SYGAGN. This CDR3 reads CASSDWGGNEQYF. CDR3 DNA, as far as it was read: TGTGCCAGCAGTGACTGGGGGGGCAATGAACAGTAC.